This T cell receptor beta chain was identified during a study of human T cells and chemical hapten exposure. Overall study context: 2% DPC applied to a 2 cm by 2 cm arm area sensitized donors. The patient population, which was mostly female, had alopecia areata, totalis or universalis.

TCRdb fed the RACE reads into MiXCR, producing one record per CDR3 protein. The sample lists 85,000 to 100,000 distinct CDR3 sequences, 25% to 35% occurring once. The time point denotes: patch test 3, about 24 weeks after DPC sensitization. Specified treatment: therapeutic diphenylcyclopropenone sensitization with weekly scalp DPC. The J segment lost 4 bases and the V segment lost 6 bases, leaving 8 bases of the junction unmatched. There are 15 residues in the CDR3. CDR1 and CDR2 from the germline V gene are MDHEN and SYDVKM. The sequence came from a man in his forties with alopecia areata. Some clones in this sample may be carry-over from other donors' samples. The chain combines TRBV28 with TRBJ2-7; TRBD1 agrees at 11 bases. This specimen consisted of whole blood, obtained in connection with sensitization to the hapten diphenylcyclopropenone (DPC). CDR3 sequence reads: CASSPGQGARYEQYF. CDR3 nucleotides: TGTGCCAGCAGCCCAGGACAGGGGGCTAGGTACGAGCAGTACTTC. The full variable domain, completed using reference TRBV28 and TRBJ2-7, is DVKVTQSSRYLVKRTGEKVFLECVQDMDHENMFWYRQDPGLGLRLIYFSYDVKMKEKGDIPEGYSVSREKKERFSLILESASTNQTSMYLCASSPGQGARYEQYFGPGTRLTVT.